The subject of this entry is one T cell receptor beta chain. The antigen is undetermined. PCR was performed using 60 Vbeta and 13 Jbeta primers. Sequencing was performed with immunoSEQ multiplex PCR; in TCRdb, only in-frame clones are kept and a portion is missing. This sample has tens of thousands of clones, with around 78% found just once. These data originate in a study of cytomegalovirus exposure and HLA in healthy donors. Study context: Early released data had about 85 million unique TCRs, all coming from HLA-typed donors.

Study results and caveats: Beyond CMV serostatus, there was no information to go on about immune exposure. Overall, roughly 170 TCR beta chains were annotated as cytomegalovirus-associated. The likely explanation for a cluster of highly shared sequence variants was sequencing artifact.

This clonotype originated in a woman aged 40 to 50 in good health and CMV-seropositive. The sequencing input was PBMCs.

Here the CDR3 reads CASSPETGAMDYEQYF. The CDR3 DNA is TGTGCCAGCAGCCCAGAGACAGGGGCCATGGACTACGAGCAGTACTTC. The J gene is TRBJ2-7, the V gene TRBV9; 8 bases are a match to TRBD1. This CDR3 spans 16 amino acids. The germline gives CDR1 SGDLS, CDR2 YYNGEE. The V segment lost 4 bases and the J segment 3 bases; nucleotides outside the gene matches: 12.